This T cell receptor beta chain was captured by sequencing in a study of prognosis after radiotherapy for stage I lung cancer. By share of the sample, this clonotype is medium-sized. Researchers used two-round multiplex PCR to amplify TCR beta CDR3 starting from genomic DNA. With primers specific to each TRBV and TRBJ gene, the first-round PCR was performed. MiXCR was run by TCRdb on the multiplex PCR reads, yielding one entry per CDR3 protein. The sample yields about 15,000 distinct CDR3 sequences, around 42% seen once. Sequenced material: PBMCs, taken before or after stereotactic body radiation therapy (not recorded which). The sequence was collected from a donor at least 50 years old with non-small cell lung cancer.

The CDR3 reads CASSPMEQETQYF. CDR3 DNA sequence: TGTGCCAGCAGCCCCATGGAGCAAGAGACCCAGTACTTC. The chain combines TRBV6-2 or TRBV6-3 with TRBJ2-5; D unclear. The ends were cut back, 6 bases at V and 2 bases at J, with 10 bases in the middle. This CDR3 spans 13 amino acids. CDR1 MNHEY and CDR2 SVGEGT come from the germline V gene.